This T cell receptor beta chain was retrieved from a study of chemoradiotherapy in HPV16-positive cancers. Clones were sequenced by immunoSEQ multiplex PCR, and TCRdb holds only the in-frame ones, with some missing. The sample carries around 25,000 clones, about 92% recorded once. CDR3 size: 18 residues. Germline V gives CDR1 SGHAT, CDR2 FQNNGV. Trimming shortened V by 0 bases and J by 2 bases, and 16 bases separated the two germline ends. This sequence originates from a human donor with HPV-associated anogenital cancer. The chain links TRBV11-2 to TRBJ1-4, with TRBD1 as a possible D gene (5 bases). Sequenced here: blood, sampled from a patient who underwent chemoradiotherapy. In nucleotides, the CDR3 is TGTGCCAGCAGCTTAGATGAAAGAGGGGTGGTTACTAATGAAAAACTGTTTTTT. Encoded protein: CASSLDERGVVTNEKLFF.